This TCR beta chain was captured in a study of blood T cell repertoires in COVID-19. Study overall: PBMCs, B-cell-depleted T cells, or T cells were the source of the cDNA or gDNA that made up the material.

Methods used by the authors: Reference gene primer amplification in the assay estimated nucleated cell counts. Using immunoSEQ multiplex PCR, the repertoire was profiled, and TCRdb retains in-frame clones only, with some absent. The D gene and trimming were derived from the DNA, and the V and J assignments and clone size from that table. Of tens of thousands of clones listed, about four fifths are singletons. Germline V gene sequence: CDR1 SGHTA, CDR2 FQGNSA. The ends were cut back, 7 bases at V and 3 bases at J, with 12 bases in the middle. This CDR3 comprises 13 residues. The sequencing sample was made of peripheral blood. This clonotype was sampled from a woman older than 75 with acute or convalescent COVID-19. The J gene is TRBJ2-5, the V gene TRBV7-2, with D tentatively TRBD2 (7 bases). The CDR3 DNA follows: TGTGCCAGCACCCGCGGGGGCAAAGAGACCCAGTACTTC. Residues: CASTRGGKETQYF.